This is a list of T cell receptor beta chains from one sample in a study of blood T cell repertoires in COVID-19. Produced via immunoSEQ multiplex PCR; TCRdb's table is partial and in-frame only. The profile covers roughly 250,000 clones, with around 89% appearing a single time and about 0.8% taken by the ten largest. The sample was peripheral blood. The receptors were sampled from a man aged 25 to 45 with acute or convalescent COVID-19. Both conserved end residues are part of each CDR3. A D gene is named only where the DNA matches it firmly. Clone size appears in some rows only: once, few, many, or a class for an expanded clone.

>TRBV21-1|TRBJ1-3|.|.
TGTGCCAGCAACCCGGGACAGGGGCCTTCTGGAAACACCATATATTTT
CASNPGQGPSGNTIYF
>TRBV12-5|TRBJ1-5|.|once
TGTGCTAGTGGTCCGCCGGGACTGCTCAATCAGCCCCAGCATTTT
CASGPPGLLNQPQHF
>TRBV29-1|TRBJ2-1|.|.
TGCAGCGTTGAAGGCAATAGGGGCCGAGATGAGCAGTTCTTC
CSVEGNRGRDEQFF
>TRBV28|TRBJ2-2|TRBD1|.
TGTGCCACCCGTCCCGGGACAGGGACCGGGGAGCTGTTTTTT
CATRPGTGTGELFF
>TRBV4-2|TRBJ2-5|.|.
TGTGCCAGCAGCCAAGATAGGAGGGAGACCCAGTACTTC
CASSQDRRETQYF
>TRBV6-5|TRBJ1-2|.|.
TGTGCCAGCAGTTACGTCGGAGGGCGTAGTGGCTACACCTTC
CASSYVGGRSGYTF
>TRBV28|TRBJ1-1|.|once
TGTGCCAGCAGTCCTCGGAGGACGTACACTGAAGCTTTCTTT
CASSPRRTYTEAFF
>TRBV5-1|TRBJ2-7|TRBD1|.
TGCGCCAGCAGCGCGACAGGGGGTGCCTTCGAGCAGTACTTC
CASSATGGAFEQYF
>TRBV6-2/TRBV6-3|TRBJ2-7|TRBD1|.
TGTGCCAGCAGTTACGGGGCAGGGGGCCGTATCATCTCCTACGAGCAGTACTTC
CASSYGAGGRIISYEQYF
>TRBV12-3/TRBV12-4|TRBJ1-2|.|.
TGTGCCAGCAGTTTCTCGGGGAGCTATGGCTACACCTTC
CASSFSGSYGYTF
>TRBV10-3|TRBJ1-2|.|.
TGTGCCATCAGTGAGTCGGGGAGTTATGGCTACACCTTC
CAISESGSYGYTF
>TRBV12-3/TRBV12-4|TRBJ2-1|TRBD2|.
TGTGCCAGCAGTGTCCCGGGAGGGGAGCAGTTCTTC
CASSVPGGEQFF